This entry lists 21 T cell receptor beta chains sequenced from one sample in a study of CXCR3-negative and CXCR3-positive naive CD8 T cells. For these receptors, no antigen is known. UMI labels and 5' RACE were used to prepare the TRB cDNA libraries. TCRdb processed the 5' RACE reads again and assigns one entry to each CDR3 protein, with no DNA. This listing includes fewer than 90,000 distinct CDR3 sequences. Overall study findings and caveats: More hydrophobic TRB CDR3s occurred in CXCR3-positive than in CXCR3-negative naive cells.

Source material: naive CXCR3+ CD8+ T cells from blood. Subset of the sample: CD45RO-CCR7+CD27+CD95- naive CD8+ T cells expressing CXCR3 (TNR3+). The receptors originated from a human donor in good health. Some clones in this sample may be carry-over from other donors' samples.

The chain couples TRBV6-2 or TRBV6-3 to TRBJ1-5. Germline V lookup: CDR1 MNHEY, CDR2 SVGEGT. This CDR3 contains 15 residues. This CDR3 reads CASSYLPYSNQPQHF.

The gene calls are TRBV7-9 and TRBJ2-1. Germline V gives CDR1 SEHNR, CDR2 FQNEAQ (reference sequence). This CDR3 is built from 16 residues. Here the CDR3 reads CASSLAVSAFHNEQFF.

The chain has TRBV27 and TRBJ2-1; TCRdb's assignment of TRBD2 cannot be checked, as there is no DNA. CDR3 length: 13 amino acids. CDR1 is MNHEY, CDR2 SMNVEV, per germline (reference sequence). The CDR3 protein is CASSLRESNEQFF.

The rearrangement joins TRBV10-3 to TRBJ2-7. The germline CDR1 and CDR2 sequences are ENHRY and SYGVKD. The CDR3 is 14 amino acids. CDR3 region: CAISESDKSYEQYF.

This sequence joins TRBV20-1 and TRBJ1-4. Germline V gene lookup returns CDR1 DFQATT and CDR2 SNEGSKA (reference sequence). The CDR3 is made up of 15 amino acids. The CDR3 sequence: CSARDGVSTNEKLFF.

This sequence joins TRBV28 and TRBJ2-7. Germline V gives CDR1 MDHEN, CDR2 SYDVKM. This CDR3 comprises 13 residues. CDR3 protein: CASSLLASYEQYF.

The CDR3 protein is CASSRDRGYRNTEAFF. The chain combines TRBV28 with TRBJ1-1; as DNA is missing, the TRBD1 call by TCRdb cannot be tested. CDR1 is MDHEN, CDR2 SYDVKM, per germline. The CDR3 totals 16 residues.

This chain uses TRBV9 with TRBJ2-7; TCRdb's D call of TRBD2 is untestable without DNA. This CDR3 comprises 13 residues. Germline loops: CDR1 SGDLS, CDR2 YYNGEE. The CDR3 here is CASSRGEDYEQYF.

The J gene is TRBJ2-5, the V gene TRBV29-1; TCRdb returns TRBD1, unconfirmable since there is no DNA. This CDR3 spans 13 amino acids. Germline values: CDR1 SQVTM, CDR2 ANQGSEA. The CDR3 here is CSVETRRGETQYF.

Here the CDR3 reads CASRSGTTEAFF. The chain uses TRBV6-6 and TRBJ1-1. Germline V gene sequence: CDR1 MNHNY, CDR2 SVGAGI (reference sequence). This CDR3 has 12 amino acids.

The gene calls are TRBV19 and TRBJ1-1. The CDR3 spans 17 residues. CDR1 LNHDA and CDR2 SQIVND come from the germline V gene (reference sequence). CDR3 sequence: CASTHGGERFDRTEAFF.

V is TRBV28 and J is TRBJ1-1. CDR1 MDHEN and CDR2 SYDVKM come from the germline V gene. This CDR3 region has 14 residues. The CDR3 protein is CASSLYTKNTEAFF.

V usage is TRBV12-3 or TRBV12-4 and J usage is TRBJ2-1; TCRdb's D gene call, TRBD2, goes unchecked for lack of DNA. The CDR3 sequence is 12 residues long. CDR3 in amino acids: CASSLTSGEQFF.

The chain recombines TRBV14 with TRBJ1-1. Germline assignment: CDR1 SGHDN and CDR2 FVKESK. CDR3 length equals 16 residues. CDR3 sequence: CASSQEGWATNTEAFF.

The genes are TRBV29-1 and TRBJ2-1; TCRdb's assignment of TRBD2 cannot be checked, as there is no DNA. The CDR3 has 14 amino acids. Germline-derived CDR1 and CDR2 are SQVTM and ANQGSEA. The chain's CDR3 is CSVWDYSSYNEQFF.

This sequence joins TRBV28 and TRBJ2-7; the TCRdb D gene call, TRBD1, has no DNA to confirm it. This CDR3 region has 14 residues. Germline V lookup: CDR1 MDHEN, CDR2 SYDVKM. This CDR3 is CASSLEGAGYEQYF. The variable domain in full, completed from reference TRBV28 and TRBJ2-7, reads DVKVTQSSRYLVKRTGEKVFLECVQDMDHENMFWYRQDPGLGLRLIYFSYDVKMKEKGDIPEGYSVSREKKERFSLILESASTNQTSMYLCASSLEGAGYEQYFGPGTRLTVT.

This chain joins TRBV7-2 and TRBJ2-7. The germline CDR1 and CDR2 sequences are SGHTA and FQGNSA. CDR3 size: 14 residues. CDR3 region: CASSSDRNPYEQYF.

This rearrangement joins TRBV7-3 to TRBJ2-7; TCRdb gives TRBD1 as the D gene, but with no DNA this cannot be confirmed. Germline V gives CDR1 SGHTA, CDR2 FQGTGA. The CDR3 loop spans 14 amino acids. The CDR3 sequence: CASSRYGGQGEQYF.

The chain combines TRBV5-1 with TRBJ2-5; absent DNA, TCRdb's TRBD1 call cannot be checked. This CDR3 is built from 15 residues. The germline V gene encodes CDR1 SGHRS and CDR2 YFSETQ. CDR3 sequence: CASSLSYGTVETQYF.

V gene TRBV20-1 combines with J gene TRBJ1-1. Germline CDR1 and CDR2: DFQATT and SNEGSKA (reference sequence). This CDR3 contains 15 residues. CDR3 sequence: CSARARTSPNTEAFF.

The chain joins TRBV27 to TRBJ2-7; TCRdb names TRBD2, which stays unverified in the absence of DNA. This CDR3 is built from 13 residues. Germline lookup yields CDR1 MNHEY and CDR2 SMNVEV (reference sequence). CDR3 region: CAISPQAAYEQYF.